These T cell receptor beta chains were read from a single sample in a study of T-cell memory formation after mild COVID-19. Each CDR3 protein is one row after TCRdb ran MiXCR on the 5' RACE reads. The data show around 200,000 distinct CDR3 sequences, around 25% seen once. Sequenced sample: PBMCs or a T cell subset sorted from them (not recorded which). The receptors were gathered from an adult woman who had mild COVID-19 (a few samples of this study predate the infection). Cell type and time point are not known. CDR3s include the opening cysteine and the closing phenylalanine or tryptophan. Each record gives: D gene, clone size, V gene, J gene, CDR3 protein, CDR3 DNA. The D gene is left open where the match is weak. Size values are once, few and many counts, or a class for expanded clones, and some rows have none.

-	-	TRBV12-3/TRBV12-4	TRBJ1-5	CASSLQAGEGYNQPQHF	TGTGCCAGCAGTTTACAGGCAGGGGAGGGCTACAATCAGCCCCAGCATTTT
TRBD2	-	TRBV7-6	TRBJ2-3	CASSLASGGSRTDTQYF	TGTGCCAGCAGCTTAGCGAGCGGGGGTTCCCGGACAGATACGCAGTATTTT
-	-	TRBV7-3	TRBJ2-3	CASSPWGGATDTQYF	TGTGCCAGCAGCCCTTGGGGGGGGGCAACAGATACGCAGTATTTT
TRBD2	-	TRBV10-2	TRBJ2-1	CASSVREVYNEQFF	TGCGCCAGCAGTGTGCGGGAGGTCTACAATGAGCAGTTCTTC
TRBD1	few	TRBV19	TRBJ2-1	CASSIYGTGGLTSSYNEQFF	TGTGCCAGTAGTATTTATGGGACAGGGGGCCTCACCAGCTCCTACAATGAGCAGTTCTTC
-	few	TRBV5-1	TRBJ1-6	CASSLGQKDNSPLHF	TGCGCCAGCAGCTTGGGGCAGAAAGATAATTCACCCCTCCACTTT
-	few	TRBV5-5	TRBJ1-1	CASSPRISPGKNTEAFF	TGTGCCAGCAGCCCCCGAATTTCGCCCGGGAAGAACACTGAAGCTTTCTTT
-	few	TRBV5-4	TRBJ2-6	CASSSYISSGANVLTF	TGTGCCAGCAGCTCCTATATTAGCTCTGGGGCCAACGTCCTGACTTTC
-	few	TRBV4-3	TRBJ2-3	CASSPSMKTDTQYF	TGCGCCAGCAGCCCTTCGATGAAGACAGATACGCAGTATTTT
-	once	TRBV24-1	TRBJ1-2	CATSPTGNYGYTF	TGTGCCACCAGCCCAACAGGGAACTATGGCTACACCTTC
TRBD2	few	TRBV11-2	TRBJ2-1	CASSARGGGRVYNEQFF	TGTGCCAGCAGCGCCCGTGGCGGGGGGCGAGTCTACAATGAGCAGTTCTTC
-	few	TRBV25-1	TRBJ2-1	CASRTPVGYPEQFF	TGTGCCAGCCGAACCCCGGTGGGCTACCCTGAGCAGTTCTTC
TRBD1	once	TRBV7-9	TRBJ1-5	CASSRDRGENQPQHF	TGTGCCAGCAGCCGCGACAGGGGGGAAAATCAGCCCCAGCATTTT
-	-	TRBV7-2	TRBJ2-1	CASSLIVGDNEQFF	TGTGCCAGCAGCTTAATCGTGGGGGACAATGAGCAGTTCTTC
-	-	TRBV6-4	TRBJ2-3	CASSDSAGATDTQYF	TGTGCCAGCAGTGACTCCGCAGGGGCCACAGATACGCAGTATTTT
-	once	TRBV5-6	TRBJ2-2	CASSLVGGQNTGELFF	TGTGCCAGCAGCTTGGTTGGGGGGCAGAACACCGGGGAGCTGTTTTTT
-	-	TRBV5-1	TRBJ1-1	CASSLGSLNTEAFF	TGCGCCAGCAGCTTGGGCAGTTTGAACACTGAAGCTTTCTTT
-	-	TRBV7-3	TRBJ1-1	CASSLRPIDRNTEAFF	TGTGCCAGCAGCTTACGTCCTATTGACAGGAACACTGAAGCTTTCTTT
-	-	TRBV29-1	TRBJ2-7	CSVLLGGNEQYF	TGCAGCGTCCTCCTAGGGGGAAACGAGCAGTACTTC
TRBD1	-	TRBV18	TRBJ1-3	CASSPTGYGNTIYF	TGTGCCAGCTCACCGACAGGGTACGGAAACACCATATATTTT
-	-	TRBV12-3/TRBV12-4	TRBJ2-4	CASSHAGTLKNIQYF	TGTGCCAGCAGTCATGCCGGGACACTAAAAAACATTCAGTACTTC
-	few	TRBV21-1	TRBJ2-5	CASSNPGEVWAETQYF	TGTGCCAGCAGCAACCCCGGAGAGGTATGGGCCGAGACCCAGTACTTC
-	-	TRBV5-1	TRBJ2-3	CASSFRGTSADTQYF	TGCGCCAGCAGCTTCCGGGGGACGTCAGCAGATACGCAGTATTTT
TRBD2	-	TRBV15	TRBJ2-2	CATSRVAGGPWTGELFF	TGTGCCACCAGCAGAGTAGCGGGGGGGCCTTGGACCGGGGAGCTGTTTTTT
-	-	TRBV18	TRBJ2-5	CARSPRFQETQYF	TGTGCCAGATCACCACGTTTCCAAGAGACCCAGTACTTC
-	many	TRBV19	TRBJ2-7	CASSIGGSSYEQYF	TGTGCCAGTAGCATCGGAGGGAGCTCCTACGAGCAGTACTTC
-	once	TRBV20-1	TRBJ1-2	CSASGGNYGYTF	TGCAGTGCTAGTGGGGGGAACTATGGCTACACCTTC
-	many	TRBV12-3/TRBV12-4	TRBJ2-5	CASSFSGSETQYF	TGTGCCAGCAGTTTTTCAGGGTCAGAGACCCAGTACTTC
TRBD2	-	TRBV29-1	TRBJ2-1	CSLSRTSGTYNEQFF	TGCAGCCTCTCCCGGACTAGCGGAACCTACAATGAGCAGTTCTTC
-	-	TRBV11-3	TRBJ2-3	CASSLGAKRSTDTQYF	TGTGCCAGCAGCTTAGGCGCGAAGAGGAGCACAGATACGCAGTATTTT
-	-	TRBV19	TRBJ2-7	CASSIGPGYEQYF	TGTGCCAGTAGTATAGGACCGGGCTACGAGCAGTACTTC
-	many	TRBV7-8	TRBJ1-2	CASSRRDSNYGYTF	TGTGCCAGCAGCCGTCGCGACAGTAACTATGGCTACACCTTC
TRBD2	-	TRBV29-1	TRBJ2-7	CSVERSSGYEQYF	TGCAGCGTTGAGAGGTCTAGCGGGTACGAGCAGTACTTC
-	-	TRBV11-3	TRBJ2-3	CATKSELWDTQYF	TGTGCCACCAAGAGCGAATTGTGGGATACGCAGTATTTT
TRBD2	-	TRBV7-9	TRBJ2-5	CASSSPYSGQETQYF	TGTGCCAGCAGCTCACCTTATAGCGGGCAAGAGACCCAGTACTTC
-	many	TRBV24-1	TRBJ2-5	CATAWGGQGSKETQYF	TGTGCCACCGCCTGGGGGGGCCAGGGGTCCAAAGAGACCCAGTACTTC
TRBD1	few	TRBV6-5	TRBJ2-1	CASSYGQDNEQFF	TGTGCCAGCAGTTACGGACAGGACAATGAGCAGTTCTTC
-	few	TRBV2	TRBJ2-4	CASSGGPGLRYF	TGTGCCAGCAGTGGAGGTCCAGGGTTGAGGTACTTC
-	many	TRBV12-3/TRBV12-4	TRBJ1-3	CASSLEGSGNTIYF	TGTGCCAGCAGTTTAGAGGGATCTGGAAACACCATATATTTT
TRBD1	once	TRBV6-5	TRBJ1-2	CASRSTGQHYGYTF	TGTGCCAGCCGCTCGACAGGGCAGCACTATGGCTACACCTTC
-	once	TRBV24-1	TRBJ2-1	CATSDHPGPPQGLHEQFF	TGTGCCACCAGTGACCACCCCGGGCCGCCCCAAGGGCTCCATGAGCAGTTCTTC
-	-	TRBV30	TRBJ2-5	CAWIRGAKETQYF	TGTGCCTGGATACGGGGGGCCAAAGAGACCCAGTACTTC
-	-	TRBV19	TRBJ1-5	CASSIGSGSNQPQHF	TGTGCCAGTAGTATAGGGTCAGGGAGCAATCAGCCCCAGCATTTT
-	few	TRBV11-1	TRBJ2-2	CASSLEGSAGNTGELFF	TGTGCCAGCAGCTTAGAAGGCTCAGCGGGTAACACCGGGGAGCTGTTTTTT
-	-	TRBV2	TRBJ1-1	CASSERPTNTEAFF	TGTGCCAGCAGTGAACGGCCGACGAACACTGAAGCTTTCTTT